Below, one TCR beta chain is given with its context. Its antigen is not known. 5' RACE with UMI labels generated the TRB cDNA libraries. Reprocessing the 5' RACE reads, TCRdb reports a single entry for every CDR3 protein and omits DNA. Its clone listing holds 50,000 to 75,000 distinct CDR3 sequences. Every CD8+ T cell subset underwent triplicate sorting at 250,000 to 300,000 cells apiece. The sample is drawn from a study of CXCR3-negative and CXCR3-positive naive CD8 T cells. Overall study: Per-library TRB read counts averaged about 1.5 +/- 0.3 million, adding up to approximately 130 million in total. Findings and limits, study-wide: Similar TRBV-TRBJ usage characterized naive CXCR3-negative and CXCR3-positive cells; memory cells differed. In both naive subsets diversity was comparably high, whereas memory CD8+ cells showed much lower diversity.

The V gene's germline CDR1 is SGHNT and CDR2 YENEEA. This CDR3 has 15 residues. The TCR originated in a human donor in good health. Some clones in this sample may be carry-over from other donors' samples. The chain employs TRBV11-3 and TRBJ2-1; the D gene TCRdb calls, TRBD2, cannot be checked with no DNA. Sequenced material: naive CXCR3- CD8+ T cells from blood. Subset meaning: CD45RO-CCR7+CD27+CD95- naive CD8+ T cells lacking CXCR3 (TNR3-). The CDR3 sequence is CASSLGSSGRNEQFF.